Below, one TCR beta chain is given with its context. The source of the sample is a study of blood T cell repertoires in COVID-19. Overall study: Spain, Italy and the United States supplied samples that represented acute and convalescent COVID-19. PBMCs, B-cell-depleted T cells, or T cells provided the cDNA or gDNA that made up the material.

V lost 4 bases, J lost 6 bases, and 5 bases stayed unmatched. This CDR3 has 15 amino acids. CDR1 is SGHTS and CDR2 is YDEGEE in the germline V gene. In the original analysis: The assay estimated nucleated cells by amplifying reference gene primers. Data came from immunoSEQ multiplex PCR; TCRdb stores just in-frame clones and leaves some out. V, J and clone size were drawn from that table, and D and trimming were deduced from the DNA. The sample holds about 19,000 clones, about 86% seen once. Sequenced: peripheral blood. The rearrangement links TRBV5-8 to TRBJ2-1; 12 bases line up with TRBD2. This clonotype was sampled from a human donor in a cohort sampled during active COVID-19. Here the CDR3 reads CASSAGTSGRNEQFF. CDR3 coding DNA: TGTGCCAGCAGCGCCGGGACTAGCGGGCGCAATGAGCAGTTCTTC.